Shown below are 28 T cell receptor beta chains from a single sample sequenced in a study of blood T cell repertoires in COVID-19. Using immunoSEQ multiplex PCR, the repertoire was profiled, and TCRdb retains in-frame clones only, with some absent. The data hold more than 85,000 clones, with 80% to 90% observed a single time. The material sequenced was peripheral blood. The receptors were sampled from a man aged 35 to 55 with active or convalescent COVID-19.

In DNA form, the CDR3 reads TGTGCCAGCAGCTTCCAGAAAAATAATTCACCCCTCCACTTT. Protein product: CASSFQKNNSPLHF. The chain carries TRBV5-6 and TRBJ1-6; no firm D call. V dropped 2 bases and J dropped 5 bases, with 8 bases sitting between them. Germline assignment: CDR1 SGHDT and CDR2 YYEEEE. This CDR3 is built from 14 residues.

The genes are TRBV7-2 and TRBJ2-3, with D maybe TRBD1 (5 bases). Trimming removed 3 bases at V and 0 bases at J, with 10 bases between. The CDR3 is 15 amino acids. Germline lookup yields CDR1 SGHTA and CDR2 FQGNSA. CDR3 coding DNA: TGTGCCAGCAGCTTCCGAAGGGGCAGCACAGATACGCAGTATTTT. Translation: CASSFRRGSTDTQYF.

V is TRBV24-1 and J is TRBJ2-2; 7 bases line up with TRBD1. The CDR3 is 14 amino acids. With 5 bases clipped from V and 1 base from J, the junction kept 0 bases outside the gene matches. In germline, CDR1 is KGHDR, CDR2 SFDVKD. CDR3: CATSGQGNTGELFF. The CDR3 DNA is TGTGCCACCAGTGGACAGGGGAACACCGGGGAGCTGTTTTTT.

This clone turned up a few times. The J gene is TRBJ1-1, the V gene TRBV10-1; D is ambiguous. The CDR3 has 12 residues. The germline V and J ends were trimmed by 3 bases and 7 bases, with 9 bases remaining between them. CDR1 and CDR2 (germline): WNHNN, SYGVQD (reference sequence). The CDR3 DNA is TGCGCCAGCAGTGAACGAGTCCTTGAAGCTTTCTTT. It translates to CASSERVLEAFF.

The CDR3 here is CASTLQGTGNTIYF. In DNA, the CDR3 is TGTGCCAGTACTTTACAGGGTACTGGAAACACCATATATTTT. V gene TRBV19 combines with J gene TRBJ1-3; weak D call: TRBD1 (6 bases). The CDR3 has 14 residues. Germline V gives CDR1 LNHDA, CDR2 SQIVND (reference sequence). Trimming took off 7 bases at V and 2 bases at J, with 12 bases between the two ends.

The V gene is TRBV5-1, the J gene TRBJ2-5; 14 bases agree with TRBD2. There are 18 residues in the CDR3. The V gene end was trimmed by 4 bases and the J gene end by 2 bases; junction bases not matched to a gene: 10. Germline V gives CDR1 SGHRS, CDR2 YFSETQ. In nucleotides, the CDR3 is TGCGCCAGCAGCACCCCCGGGACTAGCGGGGGTTTTCAAGAGACCCAGTACTTC. Translated, it gives CASSTPGTSGGFQETQYF. Filled out from reference TRBV5-1 and TRBJ2-5, the complete variable domain reads KAGVTQTPRYLIKTRGQQVTLSCSPISGHRSVSWYQQTPGQGLQFLFEYFSETQRNKGNFPGRFSGRQFSNSRSEMNVSTLELGDSALYLCASSTPGTSGGFQETQYFGPGTRLLVL.

V gene TRBV5-1 combines with J gene TRBJ1-2, with TRBD1 identical over 7 bases. From germline, CDR1 is SGHRS and CDR2 YFSETQ. V was pared by 4 bases and J by 3 bases, with 9 bases of the junction left unmatched. CDR3 length: 15 amino acids. CDR3 sequence reads: CASSADRDLYYGYTF. Written as DNA, the CDR3 is TGCGCCAGCAGCGCAGACAGGGACCTCTACTATGGCTACACCTTC.

This chain joins TRBV6-6 and TRBJ1-3; a possible D gene is TRBD1 (6 bases). V was clipped by 7 bases and J by 2 bases, with 12 bases between them. This CDR3 is built from 14 residues. Looked up from germline, CDR1 is MNHNY and CDR2 is SVGAGI (reference sequence). CDR3 loop: CASTETGTGNTIYF. The CDR3 region has the DNA TGTGCCAGCACAGAAACAGGGACTGGAAACACCATATATTTT.

The J gene is TRBJ2-7, the V gene TRBV18; 7 bases are a match to TRBD1. This CDR3 has 16 amino acids. From germline, CDR1 is KGHSH and CDR2 LQKENI. V trimming: 4 bases; J trimming: 2 bases; junction bases outside the gene matches: 11. The CDR3 region is CASSHPGQERAYEQYF. The CDR3 coding sequence is TGTGCCAGCTCACATCCCGGACAGGAACGGGCCTACGAGCAGTACTTC.

CDR3 loop: CASKGQGSGNTIYF. DNA of the CDR3: TGTGCCAGCAAAGGACAGGGGTCCGGAAACACCATATATTTT. The chain recombines TRBV6-5 with TRBJ1-3, with TRBD1 matching 9 bases. J was trimmed by 4 bases and V by 7 bases; bases with no gene match: 5. This CDR3 has 14 amino acids. CDR1 is MNHEY, CDR2 SVGAGI, per germline.

The rearrangement links TRBV3-1 (or the pseudogene TRBV3-2) to TRBJ1-3, with D maybe TRBD1 (6 bases). Trimming pared 3 bases from V and 0 bases from J, leaving 12 bases between. The CDR3 spans 16 residues. Per the germline V gene, CDR1 is LGHDT and CDR2 is YNNKEL (reference sequence). The DNA for the CDR3 is TGTGCCAGCAGCCATCTTACAGGGCCCTCTGGAAACACCATATATTTT. Its translation is CASSHLTGPSGNTIYF.

V is TRBV2 and J is TRBJ1-1; TRBD1 is a possible D gene (5 bases). The V gene's germline CDR1 is SNHLY and CDR2 FYNNEI. This CDR3 comprises 13 residues. V was shortened by 5 bases and J by 4 bases, with 11 bases between the two germline ends. The CDR3 sequence: CASSRERGTEAFF. In DNA form, the CDR3 reads TGTGCCAGCAGTAGAGAAAGGGGCACTGAAGCTTTCTTT.

The genes are TRBV25-1 and TRBJ1-3; the match to TRBD1 covers 7 bases. The CDR3 has 14 amino acids. V trimming: 3 bases; J trimming: 3 bases; junction bases outside the gene matches: 2. Germline assignment: CDR1 MGHDK and CDR2 SYGVNS. The CDR3 loop is CASSDSGGGNTIYF. The CDR3, as DNA: TGTGCCAGCAGTGACTCAGGGGGTGGAAACACCATATATTTT.

The chain employs TRBV5-4 and TRBJ2-2; 8 nucleotides line up with TRBD1. CDR3 length equals 16 residues. The V and J ends lost 2 bases and 3 bases, in that order; junction bases with no gene match: 6. The germline gives CDR1 SGHNT, CDR2 YYREEE (reference sequence). The CDR3 loop reads CASSFAGQGHTGELFF. CDR3 sequence (DNA): TGTGCCAGCAGCTTTGCAGGACAGGGTCACACCGGGGAGCTGTTTTTT.

This sequence joins TRBV7-2 and TRBJ2-2, with D hard to call. CDR3 length equals 15 residues. Germline-derived CDR1 and CDR2 are SGHTA and FQGNSA. The germline V and J ends were trimmed by 3 bases and 2 bases, with 10 bases remaining between them. The CDR3 loop reads CASSFQAINTGELFF. The CDR3 DNA is TGTGCCAGCAGCTTTCAGGCGATCAACACCGGGGAGCTGTTTTTT.

Only a few counts were recorded for this clone. The CDR3 spells CASSLGTGAGGYTF. The CDR3 bases are TGTGCCAGCAGCCTTGGGACAGGGGCCGGTGGCTACACCTTC. The chain recombines TRBV7-2 with TRBJ1-2; 10 bases fit TRBD1. The CDR3 is 14 residues long. V shed 5 bases, J shed 7 bases, and the junction held 7 bases outside the gene matches. The germline gives CDR1 SGHTA, CDR2 FQGNSA. Full variable domain (missing parts from reference TRBV7-2 and TRBJ1-2): GAGVSQSPSNKVTEKGKDVELRCDPISGHTALYWYRQSLGQGLEFLIYFQGNSAPDKSGLPSDRFSAERTGGSVSTLTIQRTQQEDSAVYLCASSLGTGAGGYTFGSGTRLTVV.

J is TRBJ1-1 and V is TRBV4-3, with D possibly TRBD1 on 5 matching bases. Trimming took 1 base from V and 0 from J, leaving 15 bases between them. CDR1 and CDR2 from the germline V gene are LGHNA and YSLEER. The CDR3 has 17 amino acids. CDR3 nucleotides: TGCGCCAGCAGCCAAGCGGGGGTCGGGGGGATGAACACTGAAGCTTTCTTT. Residues: CASSQAGVGGMNTEAFF.

This clone has more than one count but fewer than ten. The rearrangement uses TRBV7-2 and TRBJ1-4; TRBD1 matches 10 bases. This CDR3 is built from 19 residues. CDR1 is SGHTA, CDR2 FQGNSA, per germline. V lost 1 base, J lost 0 bases, and 8 bases stayed unmatched. CDR3 protein: CASSLGTGGFVATNEKLFF. The DNA of the CDR3 is TGTGCCAGCAGCTTAGGGACAGGGGGATTCGTCGCAACTAATGAAAAACTGTTTTTT.

The chain carries TRBV3-1 (or the pseudogene TRBV3-2) and TRBJ2-5; D is perhaps TRBD2 (5 bases). Per germline, CDR1 LGHDT and CDR2 YNNKEL (reference sequence). Trimming removed 5 bases from V and 5 bases from J, with 15 bases in between. The CDR3 extends over 14 amino acids. The CDR3 protein is CASSSKASRETQYF. Here the CDR3 DNA reads TGTGCCAGCAGCTCCAAAGCTAGCCGGGAGACCCAGTACTTC.

The gene calls are TRBV18 and TRBJ1-1; no firm D call. With 2 bases removed from V and 8 bases from J, the gap between germline ends came to 12 bases. The CDR3 contains 13 residues. Germline assignment: CDR1 KGHSH and CDR2 LQKENI. CDR3 DNA sequence: TGTGCCAGCTCACCAGACGGGCGAGGGGAAGCTTTCTTT. Protein: CASSPDGRGEAFF. Drawing the rest from reference TRBV18 and TRBJ1-1, the complete variable domain is NAGVMQNPRHLVRRRGQEARLRCSPMKGHSHVYWYRQLPEEGLKFMVYLQKENIIDESGMPKERFSAEFPKEGPSILRIQQVVRGDSAAYFCASSPDGRGEAFFGQGTRLTVV.

The J gene is TRBJ2-1, the V gene TRBV11-3; no firm D call. Germline V gene data show CDR1 as SGHNT and CDR2 as YENEEA. The CDR3 length is 11 residues. Trimming stripped 4 bases from V and 5 bases from J, with 3 bases between. The CDR3: CASSSDNEQFF. The CDR3 bases are TGTGCCAGCAGCTCAGACAATGAGCAGTTCTTC.

The chain links TRBV25-1 to TRBJ2-3; 7 bases line up with TRBD1. This CDR3 is 15 amino acids long. Germline CDR1 MGHDK, CDR2 SYGVNS. The junction had 6 bases not matched to a gene; V was cut back by 2 bases and J by 4 bases. CDR3 region: CASSELGGAADTQYF. The CDR3 coding sequence is TGTGCCAGCAGTGAACTAGGGGGCGCGGCAGATACGCAGTATTTT.

This clone has just one count. This chain links TRBV19 with TRBJ1-5, with D perhaps matching TRBD1 (5 bases). The CDR3 loop spans 15 amino acids. In germline, CDR1 is LNHDA, CDR2 SQIVND (reference sequence). The germline V and J ends were trimmed by 3 bases and 0 bases, with 9 bases remaining between them. The CDR3: CASSMPQGSNQPQHF. DNA of the CDR3: TGTGCCAGTAGTATGCCTCAGGGTAGCAATCAGCCCCAGCATTTT.

This clone was counted once. A read error may account for a junction end that differs from germline. The chain joins TRBV7-7 to TRBJ2-5; TRBD2 agrees at 9 bases. Germline lookup yields CDR1 SSHAT and CDR2 FNYEAQ (reference sequence). This CDR3 is 16 amino acids long. The CDR3 is CASSPAERGVWETQYF. The DNA for the CDR3 is TGTGCTAGCAGCCCGGCGGAGCGGGGGGTTTGGGAGACCCAGTACTTC.

The chain joins TRBV5-5 to TRBJ1-1, with a tentative D call TRBD1 (6 bases). This CDR3 has 15 residues. The germline V gene has CDR1 SGHKS and CDR2 YYEKEE (reference sequence). V lost 1 base to trimming and J lost 7 bases, with 17 bases between them. CDR3 residues: CASSLRFPGENEAFF. CDR3 sequence (DNA): TGTGCCAGCAGCTTGAGGTTCCCAGGGGAGAATGAAGCTTTCTTT.

This chain connects TRBV5-1 to TRBJ2-7; TRBD1 aligns across 7 bases. CDR1 and CDR2 from the germline V gene are SGHRS and YFSETQ. With V trimmed by 0 bases and J by 4 bases, 7 bases remained unmatched. This CDR3 is built from 15 residues. The CDR3 reads CASSLVSGQLYEQYF. CDR3 nucleotides: TGCGCCAGCAGCTTGGTTTCGGGACAGTTGTACGAGCAGTACTTC.

This chain connects TRBV5-1 to TRBJ1-4, with TRBD1 identical over 7 bases. CDR1 and CDR2 from the germline V gene are SGHRS and YFSETQ. CDR3 length equals 16 residues. The ends lost 0 bases at V and 7 bases at J; junction bases unmatched: 9. CDR3 sequence reads: CASSLGQLTGAEKLFF. CDR3 sequence (DNA): TGCGCCAGCAGCTTGGGCCAACTTACAGGGGCTGAAAAACTGTTTTTT.

Of note for this clone: This same CDR3 is encoded by further DNA sequences in the sample. The J gene is TRBJ2-7, the V gene TRBV5-1, with 9 positions matching TRBD2. The germline gives CDR1 SGHRS, CDR2 YFSETQ. V dropped 2 bases and J dropped 1; count of bases not matched to a gene: 1. CDR3 length equals 14 residues. DNA for the CDR3: TGCGCCAGCAGCTTAACTAGCGGGTCCTACGAGCAGTACTTC. Amino acid sequence: CASSLTSGSYEQYF.